Listed below are T cell receptor beta chains from one sample, sequenced in a study of T cells expressing NK-cell markers. TCRdb derives one entry per CDR3 protein from the 5' RACE reads, leaving out DNA. This table holds hundreds of thousands of distinct CDR3 sequences. Input material: blood T cells: a sorted CD56 or NKG2C T cell subset, CD4+ or CD8+ T cells, or bulk PBMC T cells (not recorded which). All receptors derive from a woman between 18 and 70 years old in good health. Both conserved end residues are part of each CDR3. The order of the fields is CDR3 protein, J gene, V gene, CDR3 length.

CDR3 protein: CSARVPPSGRGEQYF; J gene: TRBJ2-7; V gene: TRBV20-1; CDR3 length: 15
CDR3 protein: CSARVPGPGPQPQHF; J gene: TRBJ1-5; V gene: TRBV20-1; CDR3 length: 15
CDR3 protein: CASSHPSHEQYF; J gene: TRBJ2-7; V gene: TRBV3-1; CDR3 length: 12
CDR3 protein: CSASSGAGENSPLHF; J gene: TRBJ1-6; V gene: TRBV20-1; CDR3 length: 15
CDR3 protein: CASSLQRLAGVTGELFF; J gene: TRBJ2-2; V gene: TRBV28; CDR3 length: 17
CDR3 protein: CASRDQGHYGYTF; J gene: TRBJ1-2; V gene: TRBV7-2; CDR3 length: 13
CDR3 protein: CSVRTGRNTEAFF; J gene: TRBJ1-1; V gene: TRBV29-1; CDR3 length: 13
CDR3 protein: CASRTGVNNSPLHF; J gene: TRBJ1-6; V gene: TRBV6-1; CDR3 length: 14
CDR3 protein: CASSLEGGREKLFF; J gene: TRBJ1-4; V gene: TRBV5-1; CDR3 length: 14
CDR3 protein: CASSLSGARGRADTQYF; J gene: TRBJ2-3; V gene: TRBV5-1; CDR3 length: 17
CDR3 protein: CASSVLAGQNNEQFF; J gene: TRBJ2-1; V gene: TRBV2; CDR3 length: 15
CDR3 protein: CSARDWDSSGGELFF; J gene: TRBJ2-2; V gene: TRBV20-1; CDR3 length: 15
CDR3 protein: CSASTGKGTGELFF; J gene: TRBJ2-2; V gene: TRBV20-1; CDR3 length: 14
CDR3 protein: CASSSPLAESYNEQFF; J gene: TRBJ2-1; V gene: TRBV10-1; CDR3 length: 16
CDR3 protein: CASSFTTSGPYEQYF; J gene: TRBJ2-7; V gene: TRBV27; CDR3 length: 15
CDR3 protein: CASSRDRGDNEQFF; J gene: TRBJ2-1; V gene: TRBV4-3; CDR3 length: 14
CDR3 protein: CSARVSGLEAFF; J gene: TRBJ1-1; V gene: TRBV20-1; CDR3 length: 12
CDR3 protein: CASSQPPVLFF; J gene: TRBJ2-1; V gene: TRBV6-5; CDR3 length: 11